This TCR beta chain appears in the sequencing data of a study of circulating and synovial CD4+ cells in juvenile arthritis. Study results and limitations: T cell genome counts differed by at least an order of magnitude between CPL and CD4 samples. Circulating pathogenic-like lymphocytes shared a substantially higher fraction of CDR3 sequences with synovium than bulk blood. These repertoires were less diverse than bulk blood CD4 repertoires.

This clone was observed once. Antigen unknown. Sequenced samples came from active juvenile idiopathic arthritis patients. Germline CDR1 and CDR2: SGHRS and YFSETQ. This CDR3 has 15 residues. Generated by immunoSEQ multiplex PCR, the TCRdb table keeps only in-frame clones and is missing some. Of several thousand clones detected, roughly 76% appear once; the ten largest clones hold approximately 3.7%. The chain recombines TRBV5-1 with TRBJ2-5, with no clear D. The end of the DNA aligns better with TRBJ2-7, so the J call may be wrong. This TCR came from a human donor with juvenile idiopathic arthritis. Material for sequencing was CD4+ T cells from synovial fluid. The CDR3 sequence is CASSLDYRSGYEQYF. DNA for the CDR3: TGCGCCAGCAGCTTGGACTATAGGTCGGGTTACGAGCAGTACTTC.